This T cell receptor (beta chain) stems from a study of long-term antiretroviral therapy in people with HIV. Run at survey level, the immunoSEQ assay was version v3.0. Produced via immunoSEQ multiplex PCR; TCRdb's table is partial and in-frame only. The sample contains almost 30,000 clones, about 90% of which appear only once. Here the sequenced sample was unsorted PBMCs, taken 3.2 years before starting antiretroviral therapy. The sequence was obtained from a man over 45 with HIV.

CDR3 in amino acids: CASSRPTPDTQYF. The DNA of the CDR3 is TGTGCCAGCAGCCGACCTACCCCAGATACGCAGTATTTT. The V gene is TRBV5-6, the J gene TRBJ2-3; no definite D call. The CDR3 covers 13 residues. Germline CDR1 is SGHDT and CDR2 is YYEEEE. V was shortened by 4 bases and J by 4 bases, with 10 bases between the two germline ends.